By frequency in the sample, the clone carrying this TCR beta chain is medium-sized. Its antigen remains unidentified. TCR alpha and beta CDR3 regions were amplified from RNA using iRepertoire nested multiplex PCR. TCRdb re-analysed the multiplex PCR reads in MiXCR, keeping a single row per CDR3 protein. The profile shows approximately 4,900 distinct CDR3 sequences, roughly a third of them singletons. The data originate from a study of glioma-infiltrating T cells. Study-wide results and limits: Tissue-blood divergence was below expectation in non-neoplastic patients, above in gliomas. Only very few CDR3 sequences appeared in both tissue and blood.

The sequence came from a human donor with low-grade glioma or glioblastoma, undergoing nonglioma brain surgery, or in good health (not recorded which). Specimen: glioma tissue, nonneoplastic brain tissue, or PBMCs (not recorded which).

The CDR3 region has the DNA TGTGCCATCAGGGACAGCTCCTATAATTCACCCCTCCACTTT. Translating it yields CAIRDSSYNSPLHF. V usage is TRBV10-3 and J usage is TRBJ1-6, with TRBD1 as a possible D gene (6 bases). V lost 6 bases and J 0 bases, leaving 6 bases between the germline ends. CDR1 and CDR2 from the germline V gene are ENHRY and SYGVKD. The CDR3 loop spans 14 amino acids.